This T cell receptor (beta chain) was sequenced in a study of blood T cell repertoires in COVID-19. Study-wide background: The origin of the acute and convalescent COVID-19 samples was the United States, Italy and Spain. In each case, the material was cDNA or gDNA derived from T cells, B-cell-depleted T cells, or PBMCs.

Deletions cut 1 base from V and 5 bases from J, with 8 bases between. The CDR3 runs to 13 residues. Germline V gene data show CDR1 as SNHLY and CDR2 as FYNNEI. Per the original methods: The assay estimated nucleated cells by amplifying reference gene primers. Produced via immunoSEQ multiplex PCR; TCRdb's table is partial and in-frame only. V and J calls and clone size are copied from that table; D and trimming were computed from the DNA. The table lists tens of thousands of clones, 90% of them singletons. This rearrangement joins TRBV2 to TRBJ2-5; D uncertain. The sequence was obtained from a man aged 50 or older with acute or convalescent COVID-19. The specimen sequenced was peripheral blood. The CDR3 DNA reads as TGTGCCAGCAGTGAAGACCTATATGAGACCCAGTACTTC. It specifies CASSEDLYETQYF.